This T cell receptor beta chain comes out of a study of early T cells in non-severe SARS-CoV-2 infection. In the study overall: Sequencing input comprised bulk RNA from unsorted whole blood; chain pairing was not available. Study observations and caveats: A preference for anti-spike CD8 responses marked VDJdb matching, which missed private and CD4 specificities.

Unique molecular identifiers were added to individual cDNA molecules. TCRdb reprocessed the 5' RACE reads via MiXCR and lists one record per CDR3 protein. The sample lists more than 65,000 distinct CDR3 sequences, around 13% occurring once. This CDR3 is 15 amino acids long. Germline V gene sequence: CDR1 KGHSH, CDR2 LQKENI. The V end was cut by 0 bases, the J end by 5 bases, with 14 bases between. This clonotype turned up a few times. Its matching antigen is unknown. Sequencing input: whole blood. The genes are TRBV18 and TRBJ2-7, with D possibly TRBD2 on 6 matching bases. The clonotype was recovered from an adult who was a healthcare worker with PCR-confirmed SARS-CoV-2 infection or an uninfected control (not recorded which). CDR3 in DNA: TGTGCCAGCTCACCACCGCTGCGGGGAATGGACGAGCAGTACTTC. Translation gives CASSPPLRGMDEQYF.